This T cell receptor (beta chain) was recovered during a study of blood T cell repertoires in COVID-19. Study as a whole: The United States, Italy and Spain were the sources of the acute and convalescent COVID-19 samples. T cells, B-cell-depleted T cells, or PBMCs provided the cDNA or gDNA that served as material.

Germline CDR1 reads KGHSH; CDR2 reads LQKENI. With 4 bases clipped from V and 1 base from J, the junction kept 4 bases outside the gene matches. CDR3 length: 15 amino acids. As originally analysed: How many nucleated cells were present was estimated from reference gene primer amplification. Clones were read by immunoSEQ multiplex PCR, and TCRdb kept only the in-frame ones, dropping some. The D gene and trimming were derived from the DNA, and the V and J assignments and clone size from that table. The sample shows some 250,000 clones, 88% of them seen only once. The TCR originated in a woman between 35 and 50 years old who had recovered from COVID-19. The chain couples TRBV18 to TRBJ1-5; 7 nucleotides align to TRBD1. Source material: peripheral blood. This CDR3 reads CASSLSRGSNQPQHF. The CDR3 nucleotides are TGTGCCAGCTCACTTTCCAGGGGGAGCAATCAGCCCCAGCATTTT. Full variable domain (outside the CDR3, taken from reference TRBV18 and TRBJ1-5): NAGVMQNPRHLVRRRGQEARLRCSPMKGHSHVYWYRQLPEEGLKFMVYLQKENIIDESGMPKERFSAEFPKEGPSILRIQQVVRGDSAAYFCASSLSRGSNQPQHFGDGTRLSIL.